This T cell receptor beta chain appears in the sequencing data of a study of T-cell memory formation after mild COVID-19. Study summary: Each donor largely had its own TCR clusters.

In the case of this clonotype: Antigen unknown.

Whole-study results and caveats: Pre-infection memory carried some responding clones, suggesting that cross-reactive memory joined. Second-wave clones that peaked on day 37 lacked confirmed SARS-CoV-2 specificity.

Using constant-segment primers, 5'RACE produced TCR alpha and TCR beta cDNA libraries carrying sample barcodes and UMIs. A single record per CDR3 protein comes from TCRdb applying MiXCR to the 5' RACE reads. This table holds a few hundred thousand distinct CDR3 sequences, around 16% found once. Germline loops: CDR1 SEHNR, CDR2 FQNEAQ (reference sequence). V dropped 2 bases and J dropped 7 bases, with 12 bases sitting between them. The CDR3 is 15 amino acids. The sequence derives from a man aged 18 to 30 who had mild COVID-19 (a few samples of this study predate the infection). Cell type and time point are not known. The V gene is TRBV7-9, the J gene TRBJ1-6; D might be TRBD1 (6 bases). Sequencing was done on a sample of PBMCs or a T cell subset sorted from them (not recorded which). CDR3 amino acids: CASSLSRGANSPLHF. The CDR3 bases are TGTGCCAGCAGCTTAAGCCGGGGGGCAAATTCACCCCTCCACTTT.